Included here is one T cell receptor beta chain sequence, with context. Profiled with immunoSEQ multiplex PCR; TCRdb holds only in-frame clones, not every one. The sample contains under 650,000 clones, about 96% of which appear only once. The data were taken from a study of shared clonotypes between healthy human individuals. For the study at large: Used for every donor were three CD4 naive, three CD4 memory, two CD8 naive and one CD8 memory plate.

CDR1 and CDR2 from the germline V gene are ENHRY and SYGVKD. Trimming removed 4 bases from V and 4 bases from J; junction bases left unmatched: 10. The CDR3 runs to 17 residues. The sequencing input was naive CD4+ T cells sorted from blood. Stated subset: CD45RA+ positively selected. The chain employs TRBV10-3 and TRBJ1-1, with 12 bases lining up with TRBD1. This TCR derives from a woman in her twenties or thirties in good health. CDR3 nucleotide sequence: TGTGCCATCAGTGGGAGTGGGACAGGGGGCATCGGCACTGAAGCTTTCTTT. Its translation: CAISGSGTGGIGTEAFF.